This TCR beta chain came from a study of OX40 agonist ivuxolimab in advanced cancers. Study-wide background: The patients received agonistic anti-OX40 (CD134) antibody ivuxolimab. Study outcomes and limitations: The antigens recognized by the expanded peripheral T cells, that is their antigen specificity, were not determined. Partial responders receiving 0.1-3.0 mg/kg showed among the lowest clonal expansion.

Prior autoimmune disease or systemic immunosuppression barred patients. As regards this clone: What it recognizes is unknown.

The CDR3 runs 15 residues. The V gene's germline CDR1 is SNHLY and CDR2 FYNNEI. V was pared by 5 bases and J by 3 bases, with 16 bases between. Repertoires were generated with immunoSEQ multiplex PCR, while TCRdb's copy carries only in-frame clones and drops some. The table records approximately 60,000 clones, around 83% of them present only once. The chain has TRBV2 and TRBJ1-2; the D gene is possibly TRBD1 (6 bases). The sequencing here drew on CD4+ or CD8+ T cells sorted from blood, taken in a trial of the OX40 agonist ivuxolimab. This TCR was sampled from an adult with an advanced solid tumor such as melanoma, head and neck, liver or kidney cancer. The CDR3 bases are TGTGCCAGCAGTTCATCTTCTCAGGGGTACTATGGCTACACCTTC. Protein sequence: CASSSSSQGYYGYTF.